This TCR beta chain was recorded in a study of blood T cell repertoires in COVID-19. Assay used: immunoSEQ multiplex PCR; TCRdb lists only in-frame clones, some missing. Altogether approximately 300,000 clones are present, roughly 90% being singletons, with the ten largest covering around 0.97%. The Seattle patients joined while their infection was active and were tracked longitudinally afterward. Trimming stripped 0 bases from V and 6 bases from J, with 13 bases between. CDR3 length: 15 amino acids. The V gene's germline CDR1 is SGHRS and CDR2 YFSETQ. The TCR comes from a woman in her thirties or forties with COVID-19, enrolled during active disease. V is TRBV5-1 and J is TRBJ2-1; TRBD2 might be the D (6 bases). The material sequenced was peripheral blood. CDR3 nucleotides: TGCGCCAGCAGCTTGGCAGGGACTCCCCTCAATGAGCAGTTCTTC. Protein sequence: CASSLAGTPLNEQFF. The complete variable domain, with remaining parts taken from reference TRBV5-1 and TRBJ2-1, reads KAGVTQTPRYLIKTRGQQVTLSCSPISGHRSVSWYQQTPGQGLQFLFEYFSETQRNKGNFPGRFSGRQFSNSRSEMNVSTLELGDSALYLCASSLAGTPLNEQFFGPGTRLTVL.